The sample holds a few counts of the clone carrying this T cell receptor beta chain. Antigen: not known. The CDR3 extends 3 residues past the end of the read, so its final part is completed from the germline J gene. Germline V lookup: CDR1 SGHNT, CDR2 YYREEE (reference sequence). The CDR3 is made up of 16 amino acids. V lost 0 bases and J 7 bases, leaving 14 bases between the germline ends. Libraries were prepared by immunoSEQ multiplex PCR; TCRdb keeps only in-frame clonotypes and omits some of them. The profile covers approximately 30,000 clones, none occurring a single time. The data derive from a study of T cell clonality in common variable immunodeficiency. General study points: CVID subjects shared fewer TCRbeta clones than healthy controls did. Fewer deletions and N-nucleotide insertions were reportedly seen in common variable immunodeficiency TCR beta sequences.

The sample taken for sequencing was peripheral blood mononuclear cells. The J gene is TRBJ1-6, the V gene TRBV5-4; D not resolved. The receptor was derived from a human donor with common variable immunodeficiency. CDR3 residues: CASSLERALGNSPLHF. The covered CDR3 bases are TGTGCCAGCAGCTTGGAAAGGGCCCTTGGGAATTCACCC.